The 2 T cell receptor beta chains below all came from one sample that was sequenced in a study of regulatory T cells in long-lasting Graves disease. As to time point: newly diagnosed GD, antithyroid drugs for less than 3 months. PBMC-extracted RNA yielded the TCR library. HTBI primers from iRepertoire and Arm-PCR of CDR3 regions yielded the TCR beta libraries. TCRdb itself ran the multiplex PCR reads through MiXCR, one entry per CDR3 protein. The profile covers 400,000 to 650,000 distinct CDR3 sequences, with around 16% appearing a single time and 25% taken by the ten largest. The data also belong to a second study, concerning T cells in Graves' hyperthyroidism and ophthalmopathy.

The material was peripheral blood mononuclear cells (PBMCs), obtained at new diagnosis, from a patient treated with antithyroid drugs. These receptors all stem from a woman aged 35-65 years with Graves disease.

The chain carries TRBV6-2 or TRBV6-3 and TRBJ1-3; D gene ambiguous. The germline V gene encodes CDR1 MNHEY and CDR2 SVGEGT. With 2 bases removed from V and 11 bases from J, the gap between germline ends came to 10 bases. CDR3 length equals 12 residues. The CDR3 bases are TGTGCCAGCAGTTACACGGCGGGTGCCATATATTTT. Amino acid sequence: CASSYTAGAIYF.

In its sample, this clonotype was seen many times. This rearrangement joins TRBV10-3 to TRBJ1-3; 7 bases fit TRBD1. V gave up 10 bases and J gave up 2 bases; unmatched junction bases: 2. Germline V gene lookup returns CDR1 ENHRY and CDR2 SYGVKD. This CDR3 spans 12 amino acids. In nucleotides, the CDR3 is TGTGCCAACGGACAGGCTGGAAACACCATATATTTT. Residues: CANGQAGNTIYF.